This T cell receptor (beta chain) comes out of a study of PD-1 blockade in mismatch repair-deficient tumors. For this clone: Germline is not matched at one junction end, which may reflect a read error.

The protocol was immunoSEQ multiplex PCR, while the TCRdb copy is restricted to in-frame clones and leaves out a portion. The table lists 100,000 to 150,000 clones, around 87% of them singletons. The CDR3 length is 13 residues. Germline V gene sequence: CDR1 MNHEY, CDR2 SMNVEV (reference sequence). This chain uses TRBV27 with TRBJ1-5, with TRBD1 matching over 7 bases. This clonotype was obtained from an adult with mismatch repair-deficient cancer. The sample here was peripheral blood, taken 44 weeks after starting pembrolizumab. CDR3: CASSLSRGLPEYF. In DNA, the CDR3 is TGTGCCAGCAGTTTAAGTAGGGGGCTTCCCGAGTATTTT.